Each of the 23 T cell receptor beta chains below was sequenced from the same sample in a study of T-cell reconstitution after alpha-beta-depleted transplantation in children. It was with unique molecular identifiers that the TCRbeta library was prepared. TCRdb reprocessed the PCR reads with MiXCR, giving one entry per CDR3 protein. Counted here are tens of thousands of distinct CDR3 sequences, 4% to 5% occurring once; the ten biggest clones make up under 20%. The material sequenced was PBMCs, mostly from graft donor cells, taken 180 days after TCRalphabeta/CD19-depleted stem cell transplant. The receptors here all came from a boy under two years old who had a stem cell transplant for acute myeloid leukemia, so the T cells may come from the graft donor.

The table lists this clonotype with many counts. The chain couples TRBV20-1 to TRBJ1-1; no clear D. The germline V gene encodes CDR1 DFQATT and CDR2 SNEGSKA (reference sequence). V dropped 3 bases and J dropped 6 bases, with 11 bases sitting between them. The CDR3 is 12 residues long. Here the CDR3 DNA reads TGCAGTGCTAGTGGGGAGAATGCTGAAGCTTTCTTT. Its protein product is CSASGENAEAFF.

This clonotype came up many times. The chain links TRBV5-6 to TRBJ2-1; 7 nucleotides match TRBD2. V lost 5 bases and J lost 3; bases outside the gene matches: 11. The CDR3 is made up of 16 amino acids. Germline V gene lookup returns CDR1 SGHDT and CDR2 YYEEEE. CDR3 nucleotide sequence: TGTGCCAGCAGGTCGACGACTAGCTCTCTCTACAATGAGCAGTTCTTC. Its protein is CASRSTTSSLYNEQFF.

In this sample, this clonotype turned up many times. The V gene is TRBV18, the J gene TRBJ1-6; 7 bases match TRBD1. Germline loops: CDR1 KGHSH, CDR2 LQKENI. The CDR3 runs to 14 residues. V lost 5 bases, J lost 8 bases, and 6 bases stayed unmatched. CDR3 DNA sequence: TGTGCCAGCTCATCGACAGGGTCAGATTCACCCCTCCACTTT. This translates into CASSSTGSDSPLHF.

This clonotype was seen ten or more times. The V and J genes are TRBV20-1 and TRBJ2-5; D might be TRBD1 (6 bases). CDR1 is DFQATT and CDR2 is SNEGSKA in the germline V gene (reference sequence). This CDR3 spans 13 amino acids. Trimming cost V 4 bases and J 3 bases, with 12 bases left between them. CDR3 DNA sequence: TGCAGTGCTACTTGGACAGCTAAAGAGACCCAGTACTTC. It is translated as CSATWTAKETQYF.

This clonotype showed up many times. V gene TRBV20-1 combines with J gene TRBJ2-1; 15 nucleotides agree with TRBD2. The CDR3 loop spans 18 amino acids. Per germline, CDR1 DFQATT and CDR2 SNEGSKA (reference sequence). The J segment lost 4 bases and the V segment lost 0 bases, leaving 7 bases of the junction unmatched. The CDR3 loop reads CSARDPSGTSGGYNEQFF. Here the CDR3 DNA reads TGCAGTGCTAGAGATCCATCCGGGACTAGCGGGGGGTACAATGAGCAGTTCTTC.

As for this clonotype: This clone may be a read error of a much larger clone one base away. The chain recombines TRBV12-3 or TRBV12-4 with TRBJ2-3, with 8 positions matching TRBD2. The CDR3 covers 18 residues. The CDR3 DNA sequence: TGTACCAGCAGTTTGGACCTACTAGCGGCCCTGGGGCGAGATACGCAGTATTTT. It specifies CTSSLDLLAALGRDTQYF.

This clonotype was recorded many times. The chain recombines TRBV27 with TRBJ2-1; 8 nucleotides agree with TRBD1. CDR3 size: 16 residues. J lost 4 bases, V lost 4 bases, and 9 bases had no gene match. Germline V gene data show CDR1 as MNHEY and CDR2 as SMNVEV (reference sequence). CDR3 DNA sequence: TGTGCCAGCAGTTCTCGGAGACAGGGGAGGTACAATGAGCAGTTCTTC. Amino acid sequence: CASSSRRQGRYNEQFF.

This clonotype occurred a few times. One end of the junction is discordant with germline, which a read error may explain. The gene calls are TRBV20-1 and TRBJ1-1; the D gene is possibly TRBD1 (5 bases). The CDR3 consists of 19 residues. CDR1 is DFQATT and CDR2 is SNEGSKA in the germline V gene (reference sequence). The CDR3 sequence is CCARKWGGKEGEFQFTAFF. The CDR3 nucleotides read TGCTGTGCTAGGAAGTGGGGGGGGAAGGAGGGAGAGTTTCAGTTTACGGCTTTCTTT.

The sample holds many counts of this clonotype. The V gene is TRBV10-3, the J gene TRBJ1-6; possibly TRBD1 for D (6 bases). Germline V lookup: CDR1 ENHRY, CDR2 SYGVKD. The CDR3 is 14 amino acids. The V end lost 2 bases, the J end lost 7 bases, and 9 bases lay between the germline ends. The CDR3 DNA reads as TGTGCCATCAGTGAGGGACAGAAGAATTCACCCCTCCACTTT. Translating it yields CAISEGQKNSPLHF.

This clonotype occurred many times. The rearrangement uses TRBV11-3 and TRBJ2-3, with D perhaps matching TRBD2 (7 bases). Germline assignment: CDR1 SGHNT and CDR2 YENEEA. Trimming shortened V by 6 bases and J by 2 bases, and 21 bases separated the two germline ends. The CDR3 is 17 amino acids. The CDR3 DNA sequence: TGTGCCAGCAGTCAAGGAGAGGGGGGGGAGCTCACAGATACGCAGTATTTT. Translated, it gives CASSQGEGGELTDTQYF.

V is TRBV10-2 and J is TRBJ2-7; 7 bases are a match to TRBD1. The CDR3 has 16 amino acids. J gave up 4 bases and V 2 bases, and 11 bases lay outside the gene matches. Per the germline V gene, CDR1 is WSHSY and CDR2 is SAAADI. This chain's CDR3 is CASSEGPGQVRYEQYV. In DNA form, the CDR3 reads TGCGCCAGCAGTGAGGGCCCCGGACAGGTAAGGTACGAGCAGTACGTC.

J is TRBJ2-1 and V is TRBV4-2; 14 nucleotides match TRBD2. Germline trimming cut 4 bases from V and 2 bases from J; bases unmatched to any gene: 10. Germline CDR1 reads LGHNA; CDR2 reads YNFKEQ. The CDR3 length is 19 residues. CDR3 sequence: CASSLSGTSGGNPYNEQFF. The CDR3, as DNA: TGTGCCAGCAGCCTCTCCGGGACTAGCGGGGGCAACCCCTACAATGAGCAGTTCTTC.

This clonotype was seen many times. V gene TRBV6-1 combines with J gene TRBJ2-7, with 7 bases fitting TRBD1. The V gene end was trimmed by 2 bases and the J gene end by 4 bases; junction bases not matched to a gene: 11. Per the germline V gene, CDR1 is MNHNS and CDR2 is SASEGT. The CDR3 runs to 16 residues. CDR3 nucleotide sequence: TGTGCCAGCAGTGAATTTCTTCCAGGGGGAGATTACGAGCAGTACGTC. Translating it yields CASSEFLPGGDYEQYV.

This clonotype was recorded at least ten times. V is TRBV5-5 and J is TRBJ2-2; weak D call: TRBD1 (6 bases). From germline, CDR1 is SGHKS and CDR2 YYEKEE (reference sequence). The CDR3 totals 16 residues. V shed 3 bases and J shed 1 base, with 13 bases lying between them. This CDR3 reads CASSSRGQQNTGELFF. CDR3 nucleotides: TGTGCCAGCAGCTCCCGGGGACAACAGAACACCGGGGAGCTGTTTTTT.

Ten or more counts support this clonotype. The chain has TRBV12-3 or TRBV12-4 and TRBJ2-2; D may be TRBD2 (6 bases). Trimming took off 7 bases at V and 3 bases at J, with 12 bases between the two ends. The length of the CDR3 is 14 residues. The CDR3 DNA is TGTGCCAGCACCTCGGGACTCTACACCGGGGAGCTGTTTTTT. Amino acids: CASTSGLYTGELFF.

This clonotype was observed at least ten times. This CDR3 is CSARGMGGDPYNEQFF. CDR3 nucleotides: TGCAGCGCTAGGGGCATGGGCGGAGACCCCTACAATGAGCAGTTCTTC. The chain uses TRBV29-1 and TRBJ2-1; the D gene is possibly TRBD1 (5 bases). Trimming took off 7 bases at V and 2 bases at J, with 21 bases between the two ends. The CDR3 totals 16 residues. Looked up from germline, CDR1 is SQVTM and CDR2 is ANQGSEA.

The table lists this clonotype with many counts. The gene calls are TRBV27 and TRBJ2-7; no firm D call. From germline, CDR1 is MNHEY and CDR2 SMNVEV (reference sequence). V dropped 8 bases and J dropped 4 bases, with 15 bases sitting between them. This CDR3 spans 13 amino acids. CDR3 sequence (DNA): TGTGCCAGCCTTCTTCCGAGTACGTACGAGCAGTACTTC. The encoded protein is CASLLPSTYEQYF.

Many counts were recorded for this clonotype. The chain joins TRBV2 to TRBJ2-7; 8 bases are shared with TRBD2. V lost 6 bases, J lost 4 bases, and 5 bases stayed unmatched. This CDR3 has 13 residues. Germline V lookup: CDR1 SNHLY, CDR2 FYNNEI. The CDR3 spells CASSLGRDYEQYV. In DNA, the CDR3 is TGTGCCAGCAGCCTCGGGAGGGATTACGAGCAGTACGTC.

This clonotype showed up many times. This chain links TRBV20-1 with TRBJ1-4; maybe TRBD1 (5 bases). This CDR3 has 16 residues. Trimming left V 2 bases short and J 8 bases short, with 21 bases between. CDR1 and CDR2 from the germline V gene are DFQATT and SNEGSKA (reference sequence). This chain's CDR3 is CSARRGREGSGEKLFF. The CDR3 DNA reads TGCAGTGCTAGAAGGGGCAGGGAGGGCTCGGGGGAAAAACTGTTTTTT.

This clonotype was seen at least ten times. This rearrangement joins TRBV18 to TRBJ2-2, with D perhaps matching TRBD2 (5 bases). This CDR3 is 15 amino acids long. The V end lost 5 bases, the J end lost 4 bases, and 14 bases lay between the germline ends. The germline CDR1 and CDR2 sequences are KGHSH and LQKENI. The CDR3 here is CASSERADGTGELFF. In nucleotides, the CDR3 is TGTGCCAGCTCAGAGAGGGCCGACGGCACCGGGGAGCTGTTTTTT. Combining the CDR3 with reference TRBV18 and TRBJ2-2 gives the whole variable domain NAGVMQNPRHLVRRRGQEARLRCSPMKGHSHVYWYRQLPEEGLKFMVYLQKENIIDESGMPKERFSAEFPKEGPSILRIQQVVRGDSAAYFCASSERADGTGELFFGEGSRLTVL.

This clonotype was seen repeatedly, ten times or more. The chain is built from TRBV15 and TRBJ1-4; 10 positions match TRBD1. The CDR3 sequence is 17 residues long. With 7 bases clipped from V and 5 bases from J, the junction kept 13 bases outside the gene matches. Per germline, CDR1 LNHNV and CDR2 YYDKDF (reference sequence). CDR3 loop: CATNLPTGTGENEKLFF. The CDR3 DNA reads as TGTGCCACCAATCTTCCGACTGGGACAGGGGAGAATGAAAAACTGTTTTTT.

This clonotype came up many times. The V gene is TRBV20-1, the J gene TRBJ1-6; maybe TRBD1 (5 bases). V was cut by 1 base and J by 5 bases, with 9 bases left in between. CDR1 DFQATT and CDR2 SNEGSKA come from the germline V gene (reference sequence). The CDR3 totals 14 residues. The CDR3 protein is CSARVRTNNSPLHF. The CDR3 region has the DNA TGCAGTGCTAGAGTAAGGACAAATAATTCACCCCTCCACTTT.

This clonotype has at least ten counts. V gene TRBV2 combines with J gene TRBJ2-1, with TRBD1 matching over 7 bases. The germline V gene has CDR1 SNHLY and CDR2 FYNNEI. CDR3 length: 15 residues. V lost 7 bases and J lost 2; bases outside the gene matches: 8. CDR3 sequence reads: CASTIQGTPYNEQFF. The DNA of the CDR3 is TGTGCCAGCACCATACAGGGGACCCCCTACAATGAGCAGTTCTTC.